This TCR beta chain appears in the sequencing data of a study of T cells expressing NK-cell markers. About the research overall: Repertoire data for TCR beta were derived from sorted T cells (CD3+CD56+NKG2C+, CD3+CD56+NKG2C- and CD3+CD56-NKG2C+). Study results and caveats: The dominant NKG2C+ clonotypes represented about 1.0-8% of CD8+ T cells in over 5 donors. The leading position in the CD3+CD56-NKG2C+ fraction of several donors also went to these clonotypes.

A 5'RACE template switching approach incorporating UMIs was used to make TCR beta cDNA. TCRdb reanalyzed the 5' RACE reads, giving one entry per CDR3 protein sequence and no DNA. Its table lists over 150,000 distinct CDR3 sequences. On this clonotype: The antigen remains unidentified.

What was sequenced was blood T cells: a sorted CD56 or NKG2C T cell subset, CD4+ or CD8+ T cells, or bulk PBMC T cells (not recorded which). This clonotype was sampled from a woman aged 45-60 years in good health.

The CDR3 spells CASSEFFGQTGELFF. The V call is TRBV2, the J call TRBJ2-2. The germline V gene has CDR1 SNHLY and CDR2 FYNNEI. The CDR3 totals 15 residues. Looking up the rest from reference TRBV2 and TRBJ2-2 gives the full variable domain: EPEVTQTPSHQVTQMGQEVILRCVPISNHLYFYWYRQILGQKVEFLVSFYNNEISEKSEIFDDQFSVERPDGSNFTLKIRSTKLEDSAMYFCASSEFFGQTGELFFGEGSRLTVL.